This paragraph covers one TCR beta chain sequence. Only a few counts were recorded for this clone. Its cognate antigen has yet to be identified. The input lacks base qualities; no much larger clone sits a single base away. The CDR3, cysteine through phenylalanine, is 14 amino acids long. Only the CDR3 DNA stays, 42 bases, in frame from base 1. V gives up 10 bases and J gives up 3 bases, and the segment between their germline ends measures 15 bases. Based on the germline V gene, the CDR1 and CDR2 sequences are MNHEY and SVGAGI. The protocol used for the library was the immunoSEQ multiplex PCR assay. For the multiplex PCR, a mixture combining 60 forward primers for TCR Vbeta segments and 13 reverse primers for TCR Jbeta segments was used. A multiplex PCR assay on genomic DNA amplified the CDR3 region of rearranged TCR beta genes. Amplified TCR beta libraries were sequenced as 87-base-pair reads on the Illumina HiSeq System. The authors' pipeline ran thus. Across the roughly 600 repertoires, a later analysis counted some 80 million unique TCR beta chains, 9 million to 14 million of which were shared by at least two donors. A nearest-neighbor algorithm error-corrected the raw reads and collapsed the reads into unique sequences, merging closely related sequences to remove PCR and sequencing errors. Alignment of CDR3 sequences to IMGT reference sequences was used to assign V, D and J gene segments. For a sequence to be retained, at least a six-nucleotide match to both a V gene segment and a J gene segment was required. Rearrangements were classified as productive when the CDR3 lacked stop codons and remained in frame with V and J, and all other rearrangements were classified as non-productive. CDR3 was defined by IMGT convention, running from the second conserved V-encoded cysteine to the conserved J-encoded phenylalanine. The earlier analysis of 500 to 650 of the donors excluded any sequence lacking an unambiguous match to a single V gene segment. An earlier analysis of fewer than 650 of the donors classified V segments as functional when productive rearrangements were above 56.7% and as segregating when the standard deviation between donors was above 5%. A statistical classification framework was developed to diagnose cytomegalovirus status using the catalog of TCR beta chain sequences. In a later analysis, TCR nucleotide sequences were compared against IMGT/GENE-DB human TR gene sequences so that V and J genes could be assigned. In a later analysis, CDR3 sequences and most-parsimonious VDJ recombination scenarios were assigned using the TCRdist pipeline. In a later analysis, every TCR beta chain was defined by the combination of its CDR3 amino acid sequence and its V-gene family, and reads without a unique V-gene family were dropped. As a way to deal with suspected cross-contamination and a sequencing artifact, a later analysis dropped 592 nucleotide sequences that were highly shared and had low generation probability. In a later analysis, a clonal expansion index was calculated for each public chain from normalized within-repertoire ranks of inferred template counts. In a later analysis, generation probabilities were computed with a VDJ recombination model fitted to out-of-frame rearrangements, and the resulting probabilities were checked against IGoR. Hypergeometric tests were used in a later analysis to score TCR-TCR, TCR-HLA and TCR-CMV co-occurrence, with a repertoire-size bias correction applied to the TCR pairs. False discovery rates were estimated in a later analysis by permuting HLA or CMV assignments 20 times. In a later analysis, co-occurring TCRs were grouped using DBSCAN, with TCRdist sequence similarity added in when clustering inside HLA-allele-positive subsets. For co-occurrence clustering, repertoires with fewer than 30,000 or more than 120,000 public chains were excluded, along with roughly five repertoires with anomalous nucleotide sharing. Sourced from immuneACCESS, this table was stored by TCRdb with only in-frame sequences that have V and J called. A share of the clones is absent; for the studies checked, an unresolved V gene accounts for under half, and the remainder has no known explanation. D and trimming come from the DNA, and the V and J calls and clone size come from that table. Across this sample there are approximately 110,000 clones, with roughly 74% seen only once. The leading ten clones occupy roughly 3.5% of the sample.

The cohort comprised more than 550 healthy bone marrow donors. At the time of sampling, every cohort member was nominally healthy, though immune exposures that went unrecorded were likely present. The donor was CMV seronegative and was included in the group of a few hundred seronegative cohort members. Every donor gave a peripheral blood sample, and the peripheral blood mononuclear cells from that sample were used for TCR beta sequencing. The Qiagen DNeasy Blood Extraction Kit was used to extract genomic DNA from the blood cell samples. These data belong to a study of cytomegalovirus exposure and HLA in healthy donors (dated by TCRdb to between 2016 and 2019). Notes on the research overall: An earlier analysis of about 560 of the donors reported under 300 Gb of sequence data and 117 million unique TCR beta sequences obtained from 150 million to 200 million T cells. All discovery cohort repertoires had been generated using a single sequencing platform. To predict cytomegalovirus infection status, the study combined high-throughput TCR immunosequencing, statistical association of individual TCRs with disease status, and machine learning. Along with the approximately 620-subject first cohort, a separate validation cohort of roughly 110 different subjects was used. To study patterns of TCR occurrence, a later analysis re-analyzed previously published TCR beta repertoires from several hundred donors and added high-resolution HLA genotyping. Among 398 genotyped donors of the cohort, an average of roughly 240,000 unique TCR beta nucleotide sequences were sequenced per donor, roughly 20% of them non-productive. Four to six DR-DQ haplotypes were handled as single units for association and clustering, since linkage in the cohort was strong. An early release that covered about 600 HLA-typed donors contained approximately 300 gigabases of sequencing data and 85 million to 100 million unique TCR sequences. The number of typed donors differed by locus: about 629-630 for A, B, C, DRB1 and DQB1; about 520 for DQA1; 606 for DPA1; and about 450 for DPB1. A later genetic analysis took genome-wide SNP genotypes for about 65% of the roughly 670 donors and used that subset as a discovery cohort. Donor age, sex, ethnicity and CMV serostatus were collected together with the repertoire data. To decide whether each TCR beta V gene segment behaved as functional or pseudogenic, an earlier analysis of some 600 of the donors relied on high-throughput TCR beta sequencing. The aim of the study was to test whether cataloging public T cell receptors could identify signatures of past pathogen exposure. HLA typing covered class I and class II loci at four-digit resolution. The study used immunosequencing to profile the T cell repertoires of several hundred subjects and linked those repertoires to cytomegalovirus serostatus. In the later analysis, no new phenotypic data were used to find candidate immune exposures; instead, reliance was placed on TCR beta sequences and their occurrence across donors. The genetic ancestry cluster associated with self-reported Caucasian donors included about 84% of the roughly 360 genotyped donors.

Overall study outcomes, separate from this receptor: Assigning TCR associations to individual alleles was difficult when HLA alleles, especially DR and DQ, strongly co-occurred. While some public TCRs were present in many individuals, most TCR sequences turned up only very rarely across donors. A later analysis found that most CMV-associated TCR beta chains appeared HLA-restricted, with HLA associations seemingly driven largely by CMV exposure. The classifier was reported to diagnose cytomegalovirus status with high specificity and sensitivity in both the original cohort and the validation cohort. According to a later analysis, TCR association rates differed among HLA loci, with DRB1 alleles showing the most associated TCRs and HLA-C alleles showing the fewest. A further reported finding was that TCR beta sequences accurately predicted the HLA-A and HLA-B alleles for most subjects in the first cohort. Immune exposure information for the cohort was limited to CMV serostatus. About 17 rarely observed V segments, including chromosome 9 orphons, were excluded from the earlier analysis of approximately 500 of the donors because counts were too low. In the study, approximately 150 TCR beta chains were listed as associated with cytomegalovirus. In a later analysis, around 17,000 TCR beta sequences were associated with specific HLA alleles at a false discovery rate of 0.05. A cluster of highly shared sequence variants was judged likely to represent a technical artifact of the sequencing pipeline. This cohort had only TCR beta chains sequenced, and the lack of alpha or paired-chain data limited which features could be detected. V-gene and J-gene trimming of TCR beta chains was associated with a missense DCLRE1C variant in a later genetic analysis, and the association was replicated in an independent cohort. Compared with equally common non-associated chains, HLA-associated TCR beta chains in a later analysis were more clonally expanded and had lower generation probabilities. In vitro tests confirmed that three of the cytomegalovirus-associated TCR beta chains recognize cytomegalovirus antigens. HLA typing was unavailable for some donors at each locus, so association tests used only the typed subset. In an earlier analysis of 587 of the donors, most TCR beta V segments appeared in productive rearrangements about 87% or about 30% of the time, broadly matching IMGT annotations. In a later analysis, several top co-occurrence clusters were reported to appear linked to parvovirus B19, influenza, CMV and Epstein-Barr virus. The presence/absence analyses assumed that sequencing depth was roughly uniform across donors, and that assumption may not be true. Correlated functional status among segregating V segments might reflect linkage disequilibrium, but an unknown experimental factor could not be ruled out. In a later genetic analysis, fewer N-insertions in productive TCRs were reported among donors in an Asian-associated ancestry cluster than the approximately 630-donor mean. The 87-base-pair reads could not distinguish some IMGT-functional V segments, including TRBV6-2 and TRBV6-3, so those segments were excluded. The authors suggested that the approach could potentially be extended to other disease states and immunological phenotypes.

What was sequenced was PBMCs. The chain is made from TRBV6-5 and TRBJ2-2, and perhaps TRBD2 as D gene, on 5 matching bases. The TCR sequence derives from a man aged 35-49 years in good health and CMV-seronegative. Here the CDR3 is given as CATRGWGDTGELFF. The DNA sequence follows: TGTGCCACCCGAGGATGGGGAGACACCGGGGAGCTGTTTTTT.